Reported below is one T cell receptor beta chain. This record belongs to a study of shared clonotypes between healthy human individuals. From germline, CDR1 is LNHDA and CDR2 SQIVND (reference sequence). V lost 4 bases and J 6 bases, leaving 12 bases between the germline ends. This CDR3 region has 14 residues. Assay used: immunoSEQ multiplex PCR; TCRdb lists only in-frame clones, some missing. The data contain about 1 million clones, about 75% of them singletons. Source material: memory CD4+ T cells sorted from blood. Subset reported: CD45RA-negative fraction. The TCR originated in a man between 18 and 35 years old in good health. This sequence joins TRBV19 and TRBJ1-4; possibly TRBD1 for D (5 bases). The CDR3 region is CASSSPGSDEKLFF. CDR3 DNA: TGTGCCAGTAGTAGCCCAGGGTCCGATGAAAAACTGTTTTTT.